Reported below is one TCR beta chain. Its target is unknown. The sample comes from a study of a mutant IDH1 vaccine in newly diagnosed glioma. Background on the study: Among treated patients, approximately 60% were male and approximately 40% female, and mean age was approximately 40 years.

The CDR3 consists of 14 residues. After removal of 4 bases from V and 3 bases from J, the junction contained 2 bases not matched to a gene. In germline, CDR1 is SQVTM, CDR2 ANQGSEA. Stated time point: week 35, safety follow-up. Doses comprised 300 ug of mutant IDH1 20-mer peptide each, plus topical imiquimod. TCRdb keeps only in-frame clones here, not all; method: immunoSEQ multiplex PCR. The data hold tens of thousands of clones, with about 74% observed a single time. This TCR was sampled from a man over 45 with glioma. V and J are TRBV29-1 and TRBJ2-1, with TRBD2 matching over 11 bases. The source material was PBMCs, sampled from a glioma patient whose treatment included an IDH1 peptide vaccine. CDR3: CSVVSGGDYNEQFF. CDR3 nucleotide sequence: TGCAGCGTTGTTAGCGGGGGGGACTACAATGAGCAGTTCTTC.